This T cell receptor beta chain was found in a study of blood T cell repertoires in COVID-19. For the study at large: Researchers got acute and convalescent COVID-19 samples from the United States, Italy and Spain. Sample material is recorded as cDNA or gDNA derived from T cells, B-cell-depleted T cells, or PBMCs.

Libraries were prepared by immunoSEQ multiplex PCR; TCRdb keeps only in-frame clonotypes and omits some of them. Of 270,000 or so clones listed, roughly 89% are singletons. The CDR3 is 13 amino acids. Between the trimmed V and J ends, which lost 3 bases and 4 bases, there was a span of 5 bases. Germline V lookup: CDR1 SGHNT, CDR2 YYREEE (reference sequence). The TCR comes from a young woman with active or convalescent COVID-19. The J gene is TRBJ2-6, the V gene TRBV5-4, with D uncertain. Sequencing was performed on peripheral blood. The CDR3 spells CASSSVGANVLTF. The CDR3, as DNA: TGTGCCAGCAGCTCCGTGGGGGCCAACGTCCTGACTTTC.